This TCR beta chain emerged from a study of blood T cells in healthy people across ages. A remark on this clonotype: Its antigen is unidentified.

For the second PCR, which ran for about 6 to 11 cycles, a sample-barcoded 5' primer and a J-beta primer mix were used. TCRdb re-analysed the 5' RACE reads in MiXCR, keeping a single row per CDR3 protein. The table has just over 1 million distinct CDR3 sequences, 35% to 50% seen once. CDR3 length equals 12 residues. V was trimmed by 7 bases and J by 8 bases, leaving 14 bases between them. Study-wide results and limits: Possibly confounding the expanded clonotype changes was the fact that donor CMV status was unknown.

The rearrangement uses TRBV12-3 or TRBV12-4 and TRBJ1-2; D ambiguous. This clonotype originated in a woman aged 60-75 years in good health. The sequenced sample was blood. The CDR3 nucleotides are TGTGCCAGCACTCCAGACACGGGGGGCTACACCTTC. It specifies CASTPDTGGYTF.